This TCR beta chain originates from a study of OX40 agonist ivuxolimab in advanced cancers. Data came from immunoSEQ multiplex PCR; TCRdb stores just in-frame clones and leaves some out. This sample has 60,000 to 80,000 clones, with approximately 92% found just once. This clonotype originated in an adult with an advanced solid tumor such as melanoma, head and neck, liver or kidney cancer. Sequences were derived from CD4+ or CD8+ T cells sorted from blood, sampled in a trial of the OX40 agonist ivuxolimab.

The CDR3 DNA follows: TGTGCCATCAGTCGCGGACAGGGGGCTGAAGAGACCCAGTACTTC. As protein: CAISRGQGAEETQYF. The chain links TRBV10-3 to TRBJ2-5; 11 nucleotides align to TRBD1. The germline CDR1 and CDR2 sequences are ENHRY and SYGVKD. This CDR3 region has 15 residues. V lost 5 bases to trimming and J lost 3 bases; unmatched junction nucleotides: 5.